The 9 T cell receptor beta chains presented below share a single source sample, sequenced in a study of blood T cell repertoires in COVID-19. The repertoire was sequenced with immunoSEQ multiplex PCR; TCRdb's copy has only in-frame clones and lacks some. Of 200,000 to 250,000 clones in the sample, more than 70% were seen once. Sequencing used peripheral blood. These receptors originate from a woman of 80 years or more with acute or convalescent COVID-19.

The J gene is TRBJ2-7, the V gene TRBV7-2; possibly TRBD2 for D (6 bases). V was cut by 3 bases and J by 1 base, with 13 bases left in between. The CDR3 extends over 15 amino acids. CDR1 is SGHTA, CDR2 FQGNSA, per germline. The DNA of the CDR3 is TGTGCCAGCAGCTTCCTAAACGGGGGATCCTACGAGCAGTACTTC. Translating gives CASSFLNGGSYEQYF.

The chain employs TRBV6-4 and TRBJ2-5; 8 bases are shared with TRBD2. Germline V gene sequence: CDR1 MRHNA, CDR2 SNTAGT. Trimming removed 6 bases from V and 4 bases from J; junction bases left unmatched: 7. The CDR3 is 14 amino acids. Here the CDR3 DNA reads TGTGCCAGCAGAGCTCGAGCGGGGGCAGAGACCCAGTACTTC. This translates into CASRARAGAETQYF.

The V call is TRBV19, the J call TRBJ2-1, with 7 bases matching TRBD2. Germline CDR1 is LNHDA and CDR2 is SQIVND (reference sequence). Germline trimming cut 0 bases from V and 0 bases from J; bases unmatched to any gene: 2. This CDR3 has 16 residues. DNA for the CDR3: TGTGCCAGTAGTATAGAGGCGGGGGACTCCTACAATGAGCAGTTCTTC. Translating gives CASSIEAGDSYNEQFF. Together with reference TRBV19 and TRBJ2-1, the CDR3 gives the full variable domain: DGGITQSPKYLFRKEGQNVTLSCEQNLNHDAMYWYRQDPGQGLRLIYYSQIVNDFQKGDIAEGYSVSREKKESFPLTVTSAQKNPTAFYLCASSIEAGDSYNEQFFGPGTRLTVL.

The chain is built from TRBV5-1 and TRBJ1-6, with D unresolved. The V gene lost 0 bases and the J gene lost 7 bases, with 8 bases spanning the gap. The CDR3 covers 14 residues. From germline, CDR1 is SGHRS and CDR2 YFSETQ. CDR3: CASSLAMTNSPLHF. In nucleotides, the CDR3 is TGCGCCAGCAGCTTGGCCATGACAAATTCACCCCTCCACTTT. The variable domain in full, with the rest retrieved from reference TRBV5-1 and TRBJ1-6, is KAGVTQTPRYLIKTRGQQVTLSCSPISGHRSVSWYQQTPGQGLQFLFEYFSETQRNKGNFPGRFSGRQFSNSRSEMNVSTLELGDSALYLCASSLAMTNSPLHFGNGTRLTVT.

The rearrangement uses TRBV7-3 and TRBJ1-2, with 7 bases fitting TRBD1. Germline CDR1 is SGHTA and CDR2 is FQGTGA. The CDR3 extends over 15 amino acids. The V gene end was trimmed by 5 bases and the J gene end by 4 bases; junction bases not matched to a gene: 10. The CDR3 is CASSLQGGAGYGYTF. The CDR3 DNA sequence: TGTGCCAGCAGCCTCCAAGGGGGCGCAGGCTATGGCTACACCTTC.

The chain couples TRBV3-1 (or the pseudogene TRBV3-2) to TRBJ1-2, with 8 bases matching TRBD1. The CDR3 is made up of 17 amino acids. J lost 2 bases, V lost 1 base, and 9 bases had no gene match. CDR1 LGHDT and CDR2 YNNKEL come from the germline V gene (reference sequence). The CDR3 DNA reads as TGTGCCAGCAGCCAAGGAGGGGGGACAGGAAGGAACTATGGCTACACCTTC. Residues: CASSQGGGTGRNYGYTF.

As DNA, the CDR3 is TGTGCCAGCAGCCGAGCGGACTTTTCCCATCCTGAAGCTTTCTTT. As protein: CASSRADFSHPEAFF. This chain connects TRBV3-1 (or the pseudogene TRBV3-2) to TRBJ1-1; D remains unclear. Germline V gives CDR1 LGHDT, CDR2 YNNKEL (reference sequence). V gave up 4 bases and J gave up 6 bases, with 18 bases separating them. The CDR3 covers 15 residues.

The V call is TRBV3-1 (or the pseudogene TRBV3-2), the J call TRBJ1-3; no clear D. V gave up 2 bases and J gave up 4 bases, with 18 bases separating them. CDR1 is LGHDT and CDR2 is YNNKEL in the germline V gene (reference sequence). There are 17 residues in the CDR3. The CDR3 region is CASSQPAGSSRGNTIYF. The DNA for the CDR3 is TGTGCCAGCAGCCAACCTGCTGGGAGCTCGAGGGGAAACACCATATATTTT.

V is TRBV12-3 or TRBV12-4 and J is TRBJ1-6, with 7 positions matching TRBD1. The CDR3 extends over 13 amino acids. V lost 6 bases, J lost 13 bases, and 9 bases stayed unmatched. This CDR3 reads CASRDGQVDPLHF. The CDR3 coding sequence is TGTGCCAGCAGGGACGGACAGGTGGATCCCCTCCACTTT.